This T cell receptor (beta chain) appears in the sequencing data of a study of T cell clonotyping in hematopoietic cell transplantation. With 5 bases clipped from V and 3 bases from J, the junction kept 3 bases outside the gene matches. The CDR3 is made up of 14 amino acids. CDR1 SEHNR and CDR2 FQNEAQ come from the germline V gene (reference sequence). A remark on this clone: Its antigen is undetermined.

Data came from immunoSEQ multiplex PCR; TCRdb stores just in-frame clones and leaves some out. The data show tens of thousands of clones, almost 97% seen once. Study results and limitations: Higher Inverse Simpson Index values in graft donor and pretransplant recipient predicted broader posttransplant TCR diversity. Few recipient clonotypes overlapped donors; over 95% were de novo at given depth. CD4 and CD8 repertoire contributions could not be separated without sorting.

The time point was: recipient sample about 28 days before transplant, after cytoreduction. Samples: about 28 days before transplant, then days 30, 100 and 180 after. The chain couples TRBV7-9 to TRBJ1-1, with TRBD1 matching over 10 bases. This TCR was recovered from a woman in her forties or fifties with acute myeloid leukemia. Some clones in this sample may be carry-over from other donors' samples. The sample consisted of peripheral blood mononuclear cells, taken before stem cell transplant. CDR3 sequence (DNA): TGTGCCAGCAGCCCGGACAGGGGGTACACTGAAGCTTTCTTT. Translated: CASSPDRGYTEAFF.